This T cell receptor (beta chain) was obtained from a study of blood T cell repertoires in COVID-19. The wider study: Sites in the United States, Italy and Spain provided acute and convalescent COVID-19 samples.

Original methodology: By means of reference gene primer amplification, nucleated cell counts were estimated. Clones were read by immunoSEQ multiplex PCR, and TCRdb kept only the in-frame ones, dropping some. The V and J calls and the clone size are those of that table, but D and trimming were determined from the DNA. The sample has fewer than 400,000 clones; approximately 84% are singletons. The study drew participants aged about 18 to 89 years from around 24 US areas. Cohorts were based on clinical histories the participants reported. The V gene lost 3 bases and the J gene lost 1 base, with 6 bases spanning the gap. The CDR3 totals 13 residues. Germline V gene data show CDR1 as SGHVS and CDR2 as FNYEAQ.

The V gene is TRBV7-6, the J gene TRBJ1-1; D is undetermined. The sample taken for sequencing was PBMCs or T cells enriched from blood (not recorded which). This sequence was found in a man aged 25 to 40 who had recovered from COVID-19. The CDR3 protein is CASSFVRNTEAFF. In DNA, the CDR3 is TGTGCCAGCAGCTTTGTGCGGAACACTGAAGCTTTCTTT.